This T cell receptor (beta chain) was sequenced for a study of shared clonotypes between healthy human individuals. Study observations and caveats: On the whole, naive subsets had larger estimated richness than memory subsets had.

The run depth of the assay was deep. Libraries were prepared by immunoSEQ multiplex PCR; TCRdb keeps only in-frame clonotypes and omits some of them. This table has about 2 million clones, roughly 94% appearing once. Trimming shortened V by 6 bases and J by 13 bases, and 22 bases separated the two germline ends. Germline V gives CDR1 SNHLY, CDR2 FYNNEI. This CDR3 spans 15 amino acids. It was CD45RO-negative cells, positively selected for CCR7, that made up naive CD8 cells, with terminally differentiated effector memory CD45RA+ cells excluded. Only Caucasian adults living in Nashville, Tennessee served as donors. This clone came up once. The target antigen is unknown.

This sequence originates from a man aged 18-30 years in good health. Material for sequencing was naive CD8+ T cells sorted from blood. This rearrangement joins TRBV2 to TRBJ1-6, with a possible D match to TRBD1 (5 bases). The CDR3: CASSEWDGQISPLHF. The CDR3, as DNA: TGTGCCAGCAGCGAATGGGACGGCCAGATTTCGCCCCTCCACTTT.